This entry concerns a single T cell receptor (beta chain). Its antigen remains undetermined. Base qualities are not provided; no much larger clone lies one nucleotide away. Using the deep immunoSEQ assay, TCR CDR3 regions were amplified from genomic DNA by multiplex PCR. Genomic DNA extracted from each cell subset was distributed evenly over all wells of several immunoSEQ 96-well plates, and each plate served as one replicate. For sorted subsets, each replicate PCR was loaded with 150 to 250 ng genomic DNA, equivalent to 30,000 to 35,000 T cell genomes. Purified libraries were quantified with a Qubit 3.0 fluorometer, sized on a Bioanalyzer 2100, and re-quantified with the KAPA Library Quantification kit. Every immunoSEQ 96-well plate was sequenced on a dedicated single-read 150-cycle Illumina NextSeq 550 flow cell. On the study's bioinformatics: Because the immunoSEQ output held only junctional sequences and lacked quality scores, the filtering could not match the filtering applied to full-length reads. To assign V/J genes and CDR3, sequences were annotated using PyIR, a Python wrapper for IgBLAST v1.9, with IMGT germline references. Reads were removed for weak V/J assignments (E-value above 1e-6), missing CDR3, stop codons, out-of-frame junctions, or ambiguous translated residues. V3J clonotypes were defined as sequences sharing the same inferred V gene, J gene, and CDR3 amino acid sequence. To compute the percentage overlap between repertoires, the number of shared unique clonotypes was divided by the size of the smaller repertoire. Repertoire richness was assessed with RTK rarefaction, the Chao1 estimator, and Recon v2.1 estimates of unobserved clonotypes. Generation probabilities for all TCRbeta clonotypes obtained by the gDNA method from four donors were computed using OLGA. The immuneACCESS repertoire file appears here via TCRdb, limited to in-frame rearrangements. These files lack a portion of the clones; in checked studies, under half of the deficit traces to unresolved V genes, and the cause of the others is not known. V, J and clone size are those of that table, while D and trimming were read from the DNA. The sample table records around 350,000 clones; about 73% of these occur just once. Roughly a tenth of the sample is in the top ten clones.

Donors were healthy HIV-negative adults with no recently reported acute infections or vaccinations. All donors were Caucasian adults living in Nashville, Tennessee, USA. CD4+ T cells were enriched through magnetic negative selection, after which naive cells were positively selected on CD45RA and the remaining negative fraction served as the memory subset. Blood was collected by leukapheresis, and PBMCs were isolated by Ficoll-Histopaque density gradient centrifugation and then cryopreserved in liquid nitrogen vapor phase. Purity and quantity of every magnetically sorted T cell population were checked by analytical flow cytometry. Genomic DNA was isolated from every sorted fraction and measured by UV absorbance on a Nanodrop 2000c. The data originate from a study of shared clonotypes between healthy human individuals (dated by TCRdb to the early 2020s). About the full investigation: The cohort comprised a couple of women and three men aged 18 to 49 years. For each donor, three plates each were used for CD4 naive and CD4 memory, two plates were used for CD8 naive, and one plate was used for CD8 memory. To estimate repertoire size and how much clonotype sharing occurs between individuals, the study deeply sequenced the blood TCR repertoires of five or six healthy adults. Libraries were prepared and TCR repertoires were sequenced by different laboratories using diverse techniques, in order to increase sequencing depth and limit assay-specific biases. Between about 0.94 and 8.9 billion PBMCs per donor were obtained by leukapheresis.

Overall results and qualifications from the work: Because the study included only a small number of donors, the genetic and exposure-history diversity represented was limited. Estimated clonotype richness was generally larger for naive than for memory subsets. Incomplete sequencing was indicated by rarefaction of sorted-subset datasets, despite the large sequencing depth. Sampling was limited to blood, and TCR repertoires in tissue likely differ from TCR repertoires in blood. Based on pairwise subsampling, the degree of clonotype sharing among donors was expected to be affected by sequencing depth. Compared with non-shared clonotypes, the clonotypes found in all four sorted-subset donors had higher generation probabilities. When four donors were compared, the shared fraction of clonotypes was about 5.4% for naive CD4, about 4% for naive CD8, 2.3% for memory CD4, and approximately 0.4% for memory CD8.

The CDR1 and CDR2 encoded by the germline V gene are MNHNS and SASEGT. Counted from cysteine to phenylalanine, this CDR3 has 15 amino acids. Here the CDR3 DNA is all that survives: 45 bases in frame from base 1. The junction carries 8 bases between V and J, which are trimmed by 2 bases and 0 bases respectively. The sequence links TRBV6-1 to TRBJ2-1, with the D gene uncertain. Specimen: memory CD4+ T cells sorted from blood. The cell subset or site label, read with the paper, signifies: CD45RA-negative fraction. This receptor was identified in a man aged 30 to 45 in good health. The CDR3 here reads CASSEKLSSYNEQFF. The sequence in DNA is TGTGCCAGCAGTGAAAAGCTAAGCTCCTACAATGAGCAGTTCTTC.